This T cell receptor beta chain comes out of a study of blood T cell repertoires in COVID-19. About the research overall: The origin of the acute and convalescent COVID-19 samples was the United States, Italy and Spain. PBMCs, B-cell-depleted T cells, or T cells were the source of the cDNA or gDNA that made up the material.

TCRdb's copy holds only in-frame clones and misses some; the assay was immunoSEQ multiplex PCR. The sample lists approximately 350,000 clones, around 89% seen once, with roughly 1.2% in the top ten. Germline CDR1 reads SEHNR; CDR2 reads FQNEAQ (reference sequence). The CDR3 spans 16 residues. V was clipped by 3 bases and J by 0 bases, with 14 bases between them. The receptor comes from a man aged 40-55 years with acute or convalescent COVID-19. Sequences were obtained from peripheral blood. The V call is TRBV7-9, the J call TRBJ1-2; a weak D match, TRBD1 (5 bases). The CDR3 is CASSFSLGASNYGYTF. CDR3 sequence (DNA): TGTGCCAGCAGCTTTTCTCTAGGGGCCTCTAACTATGGCTACACCTTC.